What follows are 5 T cell receptor beta chains derived from one specimen sequenced in a study of molecular identifiers for immune sequencing clone quantification (dated by TCRdb to between 2018 and 2020). Library preparation used PCR. TCRdb names Illumina HiSeq 4000 as the instrument used. Using fastp trimming at Q25 and MiXCR clonotype assembly, TCRdb reanalyzed the public sequencing data and kept in-frame beta chains. Every entry covers one CDR3 protein and lists the most common genes and DNA from its rows. This sample has about 510,000 distinct CDR3 sequences in its table, and about 21% of those were observed once. Approximately 0.84% of the sample comes from the top ten. The sample was naive CD8+ T cells from blood, with Jurkat cell RNA spiked in. Explained via the paper, the cell subset or site label denotes: FACS-sorted CD8+CD4-CCR7+CD45RA+ naive T cells. Receptors originate from a human donor in good health. Some libraries in this study had Jurkat cell RNA spiked in.

At least ten counts were recorded for this clonotype. This sequence joins TRBV7-2 and TRBJ1-1; D gene ambiguous. CDR1 and CDR2 from the germline V gene are SGHTA and FQGNSA. V was cut by 5 bases and J by 0 bases, with 22 bases left in between. There are 18 residues in the CDR3. The CDR3 here is CASSQDLWGASMNTEAFF. CDR3 coding DNA: TGTGCCAGCAGCCAGGATTTGTGGGGAGCCTCCATGAACACTGAAGCTTTCTTT.

This clonotype was observed a few times. V and J are TRBV24-1 and TRBJ2-7; the D gene could be TRBD1 or TRBD2 (5 bases each). CDR1 is KGHDR and CDR2 is SFDVKD in the germline V gene. Trimming pared 1 base from V and 5 bases from J, leaving 8 bases between. CDR3 size: 13 residues. Here the CDR3 reads CATSDLSGHEQYF. In DNA, the CDR3 is TGTGCCACCAGTGATTTATCGGGGCACGAGCAGTACTTC.

The V gene is TRBV4-1, the J gene TRBJ2-1; 10 nucleotides line up with TRBD2. Germline loops: CDR1 MGHRA, CDR2 YSYEKL. The ends lost 3 bases at V and 7 bases at J; junction bases unmatched: 12. The CDR3 is 17 residues long. CDR3 region: CASSQIGSKRGGNEQFF. CDR3 DNA sequence: TGCGCCAGCAGCCAGATTGGGTCGAAGCGGGGGGGGAATGAGCAGTTCTTC.

Ten or more counts support this clonotype. V gene TRBV4-3 combines with J gene TRBJ1-5, with D unresolved. Germline V gene data show CDR1 as LGHNA and CDR2 as YSLEER. V lost 0 bases and J lost 3, with 9 bases in between. The CDR3 loop spans 15 amino acids. The CDR3 region has the DNA TGCGCCAGCAGCCAAGATCGAGGGAACAATCAGCCCCAGCATTTT. Amino acids: CASSQDRGNNQPQHF.

The chain recombines TRBV6-6 with TRBJ2-1; D may be TRBD1 (6 bases). Trimming took 2 bases from V and 4 from J, leaving 15 bases between them. The CDR3 is 16 residues long. CDR1 is MNHNY and CDR2 is SVGAGI in the germline V gene (reference sequence). Here the CDR3 DNA reads TGTGCCAGCAGTTACGGGGACACCTTCATTTACAATGAGCAGTTCTTC. Amino acid sequence: CASSYGDTFIYNEQFF.